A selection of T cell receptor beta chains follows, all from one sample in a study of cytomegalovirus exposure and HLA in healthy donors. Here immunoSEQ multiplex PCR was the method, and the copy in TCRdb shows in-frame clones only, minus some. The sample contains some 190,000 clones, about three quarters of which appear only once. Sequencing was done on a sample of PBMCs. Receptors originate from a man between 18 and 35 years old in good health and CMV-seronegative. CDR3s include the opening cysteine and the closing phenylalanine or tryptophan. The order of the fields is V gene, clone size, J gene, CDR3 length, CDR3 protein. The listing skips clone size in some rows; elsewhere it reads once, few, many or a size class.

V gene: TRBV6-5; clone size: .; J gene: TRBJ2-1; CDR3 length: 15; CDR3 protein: CASSLVGGSYNEQFF
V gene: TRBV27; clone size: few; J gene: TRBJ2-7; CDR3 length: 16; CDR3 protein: CASGFLGLAGAYEQYF
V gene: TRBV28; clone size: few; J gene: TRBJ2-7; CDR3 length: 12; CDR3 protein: CASSLVRGEQYF
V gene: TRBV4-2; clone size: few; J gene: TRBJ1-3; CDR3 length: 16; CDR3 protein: CASSQGSGGGGNTIYF
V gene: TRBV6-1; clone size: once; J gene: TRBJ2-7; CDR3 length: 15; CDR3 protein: CASSEAGGTAYEQYF
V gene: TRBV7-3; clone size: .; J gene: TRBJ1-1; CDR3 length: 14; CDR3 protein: CASSSNSMNTEAFF
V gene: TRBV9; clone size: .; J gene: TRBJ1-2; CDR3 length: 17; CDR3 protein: CASSVGVRGPTLYGYTF
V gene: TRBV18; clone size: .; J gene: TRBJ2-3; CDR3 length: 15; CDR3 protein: CASSQRTGGTDTQYF
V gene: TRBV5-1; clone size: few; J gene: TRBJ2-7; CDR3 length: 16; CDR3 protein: CASSLDPSGVSYEQYF
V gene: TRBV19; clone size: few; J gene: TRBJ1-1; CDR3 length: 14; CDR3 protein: CASSPRQGDTEAFF
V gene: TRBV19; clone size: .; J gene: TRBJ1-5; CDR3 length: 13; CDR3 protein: CASSIDLSQPQHF
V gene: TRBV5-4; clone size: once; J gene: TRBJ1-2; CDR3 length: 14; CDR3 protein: CASSSTLRRGGYTF
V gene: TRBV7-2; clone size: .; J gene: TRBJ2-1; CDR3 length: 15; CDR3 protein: CASSPRGSSYNEQFF
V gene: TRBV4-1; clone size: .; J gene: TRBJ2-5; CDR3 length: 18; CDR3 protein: CASSQEGWGLAGDRTQYF
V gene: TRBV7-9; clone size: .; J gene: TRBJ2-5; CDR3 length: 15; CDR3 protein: CASSLPGQAQETQYF
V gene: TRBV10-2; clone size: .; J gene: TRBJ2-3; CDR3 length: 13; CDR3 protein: CAGSRGRTDTQYF
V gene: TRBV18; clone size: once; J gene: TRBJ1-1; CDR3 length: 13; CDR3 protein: CASSPPGQGQTFF
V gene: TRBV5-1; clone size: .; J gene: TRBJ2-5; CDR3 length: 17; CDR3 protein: CASSLRIGTGAQETQYF
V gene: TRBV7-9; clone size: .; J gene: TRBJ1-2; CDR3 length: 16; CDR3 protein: CSSSPIGTGGGYGYTF
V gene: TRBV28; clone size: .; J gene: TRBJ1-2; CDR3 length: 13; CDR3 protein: CASSLIPHEGYTF
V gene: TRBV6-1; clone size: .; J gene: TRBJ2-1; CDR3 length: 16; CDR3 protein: CASSGRRTESWNEQFF
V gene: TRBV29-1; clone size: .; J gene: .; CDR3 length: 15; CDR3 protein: CSVEGRRGAFYEQYF
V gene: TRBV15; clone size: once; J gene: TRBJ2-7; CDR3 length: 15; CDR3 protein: CATSRDLGGRGEQYF
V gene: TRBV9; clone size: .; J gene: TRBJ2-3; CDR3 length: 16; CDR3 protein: CASSVGRGGGGYTQYF
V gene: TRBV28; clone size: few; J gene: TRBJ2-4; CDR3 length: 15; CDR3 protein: CASSYAGQSKNIQYF
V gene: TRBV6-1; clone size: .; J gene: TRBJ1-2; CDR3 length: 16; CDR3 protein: CASSEDFRRDNYGYTF
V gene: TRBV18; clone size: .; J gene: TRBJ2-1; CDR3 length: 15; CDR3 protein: CASSLDRGRNNEQFF
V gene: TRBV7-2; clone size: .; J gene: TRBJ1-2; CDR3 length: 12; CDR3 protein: CASSLGSGGYPF
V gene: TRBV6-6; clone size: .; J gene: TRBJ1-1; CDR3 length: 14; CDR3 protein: CASRREGRNTEAFF
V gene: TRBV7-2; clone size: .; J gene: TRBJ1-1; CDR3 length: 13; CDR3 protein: CASSSTTGKEAFF
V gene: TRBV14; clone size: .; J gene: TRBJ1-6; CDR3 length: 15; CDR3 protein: CASSQVRGTNSPLHF
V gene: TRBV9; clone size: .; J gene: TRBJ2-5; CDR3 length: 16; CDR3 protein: CASSVSGGGGQETQYF
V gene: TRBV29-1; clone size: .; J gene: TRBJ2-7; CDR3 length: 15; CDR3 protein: CSVRAITQTTVQQYF
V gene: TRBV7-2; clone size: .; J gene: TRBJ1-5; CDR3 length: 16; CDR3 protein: CASSLEGHYSNQPQHF
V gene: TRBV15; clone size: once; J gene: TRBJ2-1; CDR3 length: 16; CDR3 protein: CATSRGASGRAREQFF
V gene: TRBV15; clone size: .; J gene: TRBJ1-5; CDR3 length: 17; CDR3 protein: CATSRVTFTGSNQPQHF
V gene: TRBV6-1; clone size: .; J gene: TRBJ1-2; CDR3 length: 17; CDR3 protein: CASSEDTLDTYNYGYTF